The 27 T cell receptor beta chains reported below all come from one sample, sequenced in a study of T-cell memory formation after mild COVID-19. MiXCR, applied by TCRdb to the 5' RACE reads, yields one record per CDR3 protein. The repertoire holds around 310,000 distinct CDR3 sequences, with about 13% as singletons. Sequencing used PBMCs or a T cell subset sorted from them (not recorded which). These receptors came from a man younger than 35 who had mild COVID-19 (a few samples of this study predate the infection). Cell type and time point are not known.

The chain combines TRBV4-2 with TRBJ1-2; D unclear. V was clipped by 1 base and J by 8 bases, with 20 bases between them. The CDR3 is made up of 16 amino acids. The germline gives CDR1 LGHNA, CDR2 YNFKEQ. Here the CDR3 reads CASSQGRGLSPSGYTF. Here the CDR3 DNA reads TGTGCCAGCAGCCAAGGGAGAGGACTATCTCCTTCGGGCTACACCTTC.

This rearrangement joins TRBV20-1 to TRBJ2-5; tentatively, D is TRBD1 or TRBD2 (5 bases each). CDR3 length: 18 amino acids. Germline lookup yields CDR1 DFQATT and CDR2 SNEGSKA (reference sequence). Trimming took 4 bases from V and 5 from J, leaving 29 bases between them. CDR3 protein: CSAISGRQTGSSPETQYF. CDR3 DNA sequence: TGCAGTGCTATATCTGGGAGACAGACTGGAAGTTCTCCGGAGACCCAGTACTTC.

This clonotype has at least ten counts. The V gene is TRBV6-5, the J gene TRBJ1-6; perhaps TRBD1 as D (6 bases). CDR3 size: 14 residues. Trimming removed 6 bases from V and 7 bases from J, with 13 bases in between. Germline values: CDR1 MNHEY, CDR2 SVGAGI. The CDR3 is CASRYTGRNSPLHF. The CDR3 bases are TGTGCCAGCAGATATACAGGGAGGAATTCACCCCTCCACTTT.

This clonotype appeared a few times. The chain combines TRBV10-3 with TRBJ1-2; D may be TRBD1 (6 bases). Between the trimmed V and J ends, which lost 3 bases and 2 bases, there was a span of 13 bases. Per the germline V gene, CDR1 is ENHRY and CDR2 is SYGVKD. This CDR3 has 15 residues. Here the CDR3 DNA reads TGTGCCATCAGTGATCCCGACAGGCCCAACTATGGCTACACCTTC. Its translation: CAISDPDRPNYGYTF.

The CDR3 coding sequence is TGTGCCAGCAGCTTGGGACTAGCGGGGGGGCGAGGCACAGATACGCAGTATTTT. It translates to CASSLGLAGGRGTDTQYF. This chain connects TRBV5-6 to TRBJ2-3, with TRBD2 matching 14 bases. Trimming removed 0 bases from V and 1 base from J; junction bases left unmatched: 4. The V gene's germline CDR1 is SGHDT and CDR2 YYEEEE. This CDR3 spans 18 amino acids.

A few counts support this clonotype. The CDR3 sequence: CASSAQPAGEQYV. CDR3 nucleotide sequence: TGTGCCAGCAGCGCCCAACCGGCGGGCGAGCAGTACGTC. The chain couples TRBV7-6 to TRBJ2-7, with a weak D call TRBD2 (5 bases). The CDR3 runs 13 residues. Germline V gives CDR1 SGHVS, CDR2 FNYEAQ. V was cut by 5 bases and J by 6 bases, with 14 bases left in between.

This clonotype turned up a few times. The chain links TRBV20-1 to TRBJ2-6, with unresolved D. The germline gives CDR1 DFQATT, CDR2 SNEGSKA (reference sequence). Trimming shortened V by 3 bases and J by 0 bases, and 3 bases separated the two germline ends. CDR3 size: 13 residues. This CDR3 reads CSASSSGANVLTF. The CDR3 nucleotides read TGCAGTGCTAGCAGCTCTGGGGCCAACGTCCTGACTTTC.

This chain joins TRBV28 and TRBJ1-6; D gene uncertain. The CDR3 contains 14 residues. Trimming shortened V by 0 bases and J by 10 bases, and 10 bases separated the two germline ends. From germline, CDR1 is MDHEN and CDR2 SYDVKM. This chain's CDR3 is CASSLWGEGSPLHF. CDR3 nucleotides: TGTGCCAGCAGTTTATGGGGTGAAGGGTCACCCCTCCACTTT.

This clonotype has more than one count but fewer than ten. The chain uses TRBV9 and TRBJ2-1, with 11 bases identical to TRBD2. CDR1 and CDR2 (germline): SGDLS, YYNGEE. The CDR3 loop spans 15 amino acids. V lost 3 bases and J lost 3; bases outside the gene matches: 2. Here the CDR3 DNA reads TGTGCCAGCAGCGATAGCGGGGGGGACTACAATGAGCAGTTCTTC. This sequence encodes CASSDSGGDYNEQFF.

This clonotype occurred a few times. The chain links TRBV6-5 to TRBJ2-2; 7 nucleotides agree with TRBD1. The CDR3 length is 15 residues. The germline V gene has CDR1 MNHEY and CDR2 SVGAGI. Germline trimming cut 7 bases from V and 1 base from J; bases unmatched to any gene: 6. The CDR3 DNA reads as TGTGCCAGCAAGTGGGACAGCCTGAACACCGGGGAGCTGTTTTTT. This translates into CASKWDSLNTGELFF.

This clonotype appeared many times. The chain uses TRBV5-5 and TRBJ2-7; either TRBD1 or TRBD2 may supply D (5 bases each). The V end lost 6 bases, the J end lost 1 base, and 14 bases lay between the germline ends. Germline CDR1 and CDR2: SGHKS and YYEKEE (reference sequence). The CDR3 totals 14 residues. This CDR3 is CASNRDPSSYEQYV. In nucleotides, the CDR3 is TGTGCCAGCAATAGGGACCCCTCTTCCTACGAGCAGTACGTC.

A single count supports this clonotype. This rearrangement joins TRBV11-2 to TRBJ1-2; D unclear. The ends were cut back, 0 bases at V and 6 bases at J, with 14 bases in the middle. Per germline, CDR1 SGHAT and CDR2 FQNNGV. This CDR3 spans 15 amino acids. CDR3: CASSLDRLAWDGYTF. The CDR3 coding sequence is TGTGCCAGCAGCTTAGATAGGTTGGCGTGGGATGGCTACACCTTC.

The table lists this clonotype with a few counts. The chain links TRBV7-9 to TRBJ1-5; the D gene is possibly TRBD1 (6 bases). The CDR3 has 14 amino acids. CDR1 is SEHNR and CDR2 is FQNEAQ in the germline V gene (reference sequence). Trimming cost V 3 bases and J 3 bases, with 9 bases left between them. The DNA for the CDR3 is TGTGCCAGCAGCTTTTCAGGGGACAATCAGCCCCAGCATTTT. Amino acid sequence: CASSFSGDNQPQHF.

This clonotype was recorded a few times. CDR3 protein: CASSFGRGTEAFF. Written as DNA, the CDR3 is TGTGCCAGCAGCTTTGGACGGGGCACTGAAGCTTTCTTT. V gene TRBV5-6 combines with J gene TRBJ1-1, with unresolved D. The CDR3 has 13 residues. Trimming removed 2 bases from V and 4 bases from J, with 9 bases in between. Germline-derived CDR1 and CDR2 are SGHDT and YYEEEE.

This clonotype was detected a few times. The CDR3 DNA reads as TGTGCCAGCAGGGCTACCCCGACCAGCACAGATACGCAGTATTTT. The encoded protein is CASRATPTSTDTQYF. V is TRBV4-2 and J is TRBJ2-3; D not certain. Germline CDR1 LGHNA, CDR2 YNFKEQ. Trimming took off 6 bases at V and 0 bases at J, with 13 bases between the two ends. The CDR3 totals 15 residues.

This clonotype was seen a few times. The chain carries TRBV7-3 and TRBJ1-1; D possibly corresponds to TRBD1 (6 bases). Germline loops: CDR1 SGHTA, CDR2 FQGTGA. The ends were cut back, 7 bases at V and 1 base at J, with 22 bases in the middle. The CDR3 consists of 17 residues. CDR3 sequence reads: CASTGGQGGGPNTEAFF. CDR3 bases: TGTGCCAGCACCGGAGGGCAGGGCGGGGGCCCGAACACTGAAGCTTTCTTT.

This clonotype has more than one count but fewer than ten. The J gene is TRBJ2-5, the V gene TRBV5-1, with 9 bases fitting TRBD1. There are 15 residues in the CDR3. Per germline, CDR1 SGHRS and CDR2 YFSETQ. Unmatched junction bases numbered 17, after V lost 3 bases and J lost 14 bases. The CDR3 is CASSWDRALGFRKYF. CDR3 DNA sequence: TGCGCCAGCAGCTGGGACAGGGCGTTGGGTTTTCGGAAATACTTC.

This chain connects TRBV9 to TRBJ1-5; 10 nucleotides align to TRBD1. The CDR3 length is 18 residues. Germline V gene data show CDR1 as SGDLS and CDR2 as YYNGEE. V lost 3 bases, J lost 3 bases, and 12 bases stayed unmatched. This chain's CDR3 is CASSAKTGGQRYNQPQHF. The CDR3 bases are TGTGCCAGCAGCGCGAAGACAGGGGGCCAAAGATACAATCAGCCCCAGCATTTT.

V is TRBV19 and J is TRBJ1-1; a possible D gene is TRBD1 (5 bases). This CDR3 has 14 amino acids. V was trimmed by 6 bases and J by 2 bases, leaving 13 bases between them. The germline V gene encodes CDR1 LNHDA and CDR2 SQIVND (reference sequence). CDR3 bases: TGTGCCAGTAGGCAAGGGGACCGAAACACTGAAGCTTTCTTT. It encodes CASRQGDRNTEAFF.

This clonotype occurred a few times. The V call is TRBV12-3 or TRBV12-4, the J call TRBJ2-2; weak D call: TRBD2 (5 bases). V was shortened by 11 bases and J by 5 bases, with 12 bases between the two germline ends. This CDR3 region has 12 residues. The CDR3 is CAGTRRTGELFF. The CDR3 DNA reads TGTGCCGGCACACGGAGGACCGGGGAGCTGTTTTTT.

This clonotype has more than one count but fewer than ten. The chain links TRBV24-1 to TRBJ2-2, with no clear D. Germline CDR1 is KGHDR and CDR2 is SFDVKD. The CDR3 length is 16 residues. Trimming shortened V by 0 bases and J by 0 bases, and 7 bases separated the two germline ends. CDR3 coding DNA: TGTGCCACCAGTGATTTGCACAGTGCGAACACCGGGGAGCTGTTTTTT. This gives the protein CATSDLHSANTGELFF.

This clonotype has more than one count but fewer than ten. CDR3 coding DNA: TGTGCCAGCAGTTACAGTCTCCACACAGATACGCAGTATTTT. It codes for CASSYSLHTDTQYF. This chain uses TRBV28 with TRBJ2-3; no firm D call. The CDR3 covers 14 residues. The ends were cut back, 4 bases at V and 2 bases at J, with 10 bases in the middle. Germline loops: CDR1 MDHEN, CDR2 SYDVKM.

In its sample, this clonotype was seen a few times. V and J are TRBV12-3 or TRBV12-4 and TRBJ2-2; D perhaps matches TRBD2 (6 bases). V lost 7 bases and J lost 7, with 13 bases in between. This CDR3 is built from 13 residues. CDR3 sequence (DNA): TGTGCCAGCACCCGTTCGGGGGACGGGGAGCTGTTTTTT. It translates to CASTRSGDGELFF.

The V gene is TRBV20-1, the J gene TRBJ2-7; 7 nucleotides agree with TRBD1. The CDR3 spans 11 residues. V was pared by 5 bases and J by 6 bases, with 4 bases of the junction left unmatched. The germline CDR1 and CDR2 sequences are DFQATT and SNEGSKA (reference sequence). For the CDR3, the DNA is TGCAGTGCTGGCGGACAGGTCGAGCAGTACTTC. It yields the protein CSAGGQVEQYF.

The rearrangement uses TRBV20-1 and TRBJ2-3; tentative D call: TRBD1 (5 bases). Germline V CDR1 and CDR2: DFQATT, SNEGSKA (reference sequence). CDR3 length equals 10 residues. Trimming shortened V by 4 bases and J by 7 bases, and 6 bases separated the two germline ends. In DNA, the CDR3 is TGCAGTGCTAAGGGGAATACGCAGTATTTT. Amino acids: CSAKGNTQYF.

This clonotype occurred a few times. This chain links TRBV5-5 with TRBJ2-5, with a weak D call TRBD1 (5 bases). V was clipped by 4 bases and J by 1 base, with 8 bases between them. The CDR3 totals 13 residues. Looked up from germline, CDR1 is SGHKS and CDR2 is YYEKEE (reference sequence). CDR3 nucleotide sequence: TGTGCCAGCAGCCTGGACATCCAAGAGACCCAGTACTTC. The encoded protein is CASSLDIQETQYF.

V gene TRBV27 combines with J gene TRBJ2-5; TRBD1 agrees at 9 bases. CDR3 size: 14 residues. Germline CDR1 MNHEY, CDR2 SMNVEV (reference sequence). V dropped 5 bases and J dropped 9; count of bases not matched to a gene: 10. The CDR3 coding sequence is TGTGCCAGCAGTGCAGGGACAGGGATTGAGGCCCAGTACTTC. Its protein is CASSAGTGIEAQYF.